The 7 T cell receptor beta chains below were found in one sample sequenced in a study of T cells after yellow fever vaccination. A single record per CDR3 protein comes from TCRdb applying MiXCR to the 5' RACE reads. This repertoire shows 240,000 or so distinct CDR3 sequences, 6.9% found once; its top ten account for 0.85%. The source was CD4+ T cells sorted from PBMCs, collected 15 days after the yellow fever booster vaccination. Every receptor here comes from a man under 40 who received the YFV17D yellow fever vaccine.

This clonotype was seen a handful of times. V and J are TRBV7-2 and TRBJ2-2; D is ambiguous. The CDR3 is 15 amino acids. CDR1 is SGHTA, CDR2 FQGNSA, per germline. The V end was cut by 5 bases, the J end by 3 bases, with 13 bases between. CDR3 DNA: TGTGCCAGCAGCCGAGACCTCCGCCACACCGGGGAGCTGTTTTTT. Encoded protein: CASSRDLRHTGELFF.

The gene calls are TRBV12-3 or TRBV12-4 and TRBJ2-3; TRBD1 or TRBD2 may be the D gene (5 bases each). V lost 7 bases and J lost 6, with 23 bases in between. The CDR3 extends over 16 amino acids. CDR3 sequence: CASNEVGPKGPDTQYF. The DNA of the CDR3 is TGTGCCAGCAACGAGGTGGGACCTAAGGGGCCGGATACGCAGTATTTT.

This clonotype was seen a handful of times. The chain combines TRBV6-2 or TRBV6-3 with TRBJ2-5; possibly TRBD1 or TRBD2 for D (5 bases each). From germline, CDR1 is MNHEY and CDR2 SVGEGT. CDR3 length: 15 amino acids. The ends were cut back, 6 bases at V and 10 bases at J, with 24 bases in the middle. The CDR3 is CASRPPGPPSDNQYF. The CDR3 region has the DNA TGTGCCAGCAGACCACCGGGACCCCCCAGTGATAACCAGTACTTC.

The table lists this clonotype with many counts. The chain recombines TRBV18 with TRBJ2-1; possible D gene TRBD2, 5 bases. Trimming shortened V by 8 bases and J by 3 bases, and 14 bases separated the two germline ends. The CDR3 contains 14 residues. Germline V gene lookup returns CDR1 KGHSH and CDR2 LQKENI. The CDR3 sequence: CASGRNRDYNEQFF. For the CDR3, the DNA is TGTGCCAGCGGTAGGAACCGGGACTACAATGAGCAGTTCTTC.

This clonotype was counted only a few times. This chain connects TRBV5-1 to TRBJ2-1; tentatively, D is TRBD2 (6 bases). Germline loops: CDR1 SGHRS, CDR2 YFSETQ. Trimming stripped 0 bases from V and 8 bases from J, with 12 bases between. This CDR3 has 14 amino acids. CDR3 sequence (DNA): TGCGCCAGCAGCTTGGCCCCGGGGAGGTATGAGCAGTTCTTC. Translating it yields CASSLAPGRYEQFF.

The chain recombines TRBV15 with TRBJ2-6; no definite D call. The CDR3 spans 15 residues. CDR1 is LNHNV, CDR2 YYDKDF, per germline (reference sequence). Trimming pared 0 bases from V and 2 bases from J, leaving 5 bases between. The CDR3 protein is CATSRDQAGANVLTF. CDR3 in DNA: TGTGCCACCAGCAGAGATCAGGCTGGGGCCAACGTCCTGACTTTC.

This clonotype was counted a few times. V is TRBV20-1 and J is TRBJ1-2; maybe TRBD1 (5 bases). The germline gives CDR1 DFQATT, CDR2 SNEGSKA (reference sequence). The CDR3 length is 11 residues. V lost 4 bases, J lost 8 bases, and 11 bases lay in between. CDR3 nucleotides: TGCAGTGCTATGGGGGGGAAGGGCTACACCTTC. Protein: CSAMGGKGYTF.